This TCR beta chain was recovered during a study of blood T cell repertoires in COVID-19. About the study: Spain, Italy and the United States supplied samples that represented acute and convalescent COVID-19. T cells, B-cell-depleted T cells, or PBMCs supplied cDNA or gDNA.

Looked up from germline, CDR1 is PRHDT and CDR2 is FYEKMQ (reference sequence). The germline V and J ends were trimmed by 8 bases and 0 bases, with 16 bases remaining between them. CDR3 length: 15 amino acids. This clone has a single count. Across over 20 US areas, participants ranged in age from roughly 18 to 95 years. Symptom resolution, clearance, or two negative PCRs marked donors in Cohort 3 as recovered. The table came from immunoSEQ multiplex PCR; TCRdb's copy has only in-frame clones and leaves some out. This sample has over 250,000 clones; roughly 87% occur once, and the top ten carry around 9%.

The material sequenced was PBMCs or T cells enriched from blood (not recorded which). This rearrangement joins TRBV13 to TRBJ1-2; D is possibly TRBD1 (6 bases). The receptor comes from a woman under 30 who had recovered from COVID-19. The CDR3 DNA reads TGTGCCAGCTGTAACAGGGTCGCCTCTAACTATGGCTACACCTTC. Residues: CASCNRVASNYGYTF.